These T cell receptor beta chains were read from a single sample in a study of shared clonotypes between healthy human individuals. Sequenced by immunoSEQ multiplex PCR; TCRdb stores in-frame clones only, minus some. Of approximately 1,500,000 clones listed, about 96% are singletons. The sample comprised naive CD4+ T cells sorted from blood. Receptors were obtained from a man younger than 40 in good health. Each CDR3 is given with its conserved first and last residue. D genes are given only for firm matches. Not every row has a clone size; where given, it reads once, few, many or a size class.

j_gene: TRBJ2-7; d_gene: TRBD2; abundance: once; v_gene: TRBV5-1; CDR3nt: TGCGCCAGCAGCTTGGACGGGACTAGCTACGAGCAGTACTTC; CDR3aa: CASSLDGTSYEQYF
j_gene: TRBJ1-5; d_gene: -; abundance: -; v_gene: TRBV5-1; CDR3nt: TGCGCCAGCAGCTTGGACCCCGATCAGCCCCAGCATTTT; CDR3aa: CASSLDPDQPQHF
j_gene: TRBJ2-1; d_gene: -; abundance: -; v_gene: TRBV7-8; CDR3nt: TGTGCCAGCAGCCGTAGGGGGAGGGGCAATGAGCAGTTCTTC; CDR3aa: CASSRRGRGNEQFF
j_gene: TRBJ2-2; d_gene: TRBD1; abundance: once; v_gene: TRBV10-1; CDR3nt: TGCGCCAGCAGTGACTCGACAGGGATGAACACCGGGGAGCTGTTTTTT; CDR3aa: CASSDSTGMNTGELFF
j_gene: TRBJ2-1; d_gene: -; abundance: -; v_gene: TRBV7-2; CDR3nt: TGTGCCAGCAGCCTCGGGCCCAACAATGAGCAGTTCTTC; CDR3aa: CASSLGPNNEQFF
j_gene: TRBJ2-7; d_gene: TRBD1; abundance: -; v_gene: TRBV25-1; CDR3nt: TGTGCCAGCAGTGAAGGGGCAGGGGGCTACGAGCAGTACTTC; CDR3aa: CASSEGAGGYEQYF
j_gene: TRBJ1-2; d_gene: -; abundance: few; v_gene: TRBV10-1; CDR3nt: TGCGCCAGCAGTGACGGTCTCATCGGCTACACCTTC; CDR3aa: CASSDGLIGYTF
j_gene: TRBJ1-5; d_gene: -; abundance: -; v_gene: TRBV18; CDR3nt: TGTGCCAGCTCACCAATGGGGGGCGGTCAGCCCCAGCATTTT; CDR3aa: CASSPMGGGQPQHF
j_gene: TRBJ2-3; d_gene: TRBD2; abundance: -; v_gene: TRBV5-1; CDR3nt: TGCGCCAGCGGGACTAGCGGGAGCACAGATACGCAGTATTTT; CDR3aa: CASGTSGSTDTQYF
j_gene: TRBJ1-4; d_gene: -; abundance: -; v_gene: TRBV7-9; CDR3nt: TGTGCCAGCAGCTTAGGGAGGACAATGGGTGAAAAACTGTTTTTT; CDR3aa: CASSLGRTMGEKLFF
j_gene: TRBJ2-2; d_gene: -; abundance: -; v_gene: TRBV7-2; CDR3nt: TGTGCCAGCAGCCTTTTGGGACCGAAGAACACCGGGGAGCTGTTTTTT; CDR3aa: CASSLLGPKNTGELFF
j_gene: TRBJ1-1; d_gene: -; abundance: -; v_gene: TRBV4-1; CDR3nt: TGCGCCAGCAGCCTCTCCCGTGGGCAGGTAAGGATTGAAGCTTTCTTT; CDR3aa: CASSLSRGQVRIEAFF
j_gene: TRBJ2-1; d_gene: -; abundance: -; v_gene: TRBV5-8; CDR3nt: TGTGCCAGCAGCTTGGGTACGGCTCAGCGCAATGAGCAGTTCTTC; CDR3aa: CASSLGTAQRNEQFF
j_gene: TRBJ1-1; d_gene: -; abundance: -; v_gene: TRBV6-5; CDR3nt: TGTGCCAGCAGCGCCGTGGGGACTGAAGCTTTCTTT; CDR3aa: CASSAVGTEAFF
j_gene: TRBJ1-4; d_gene: -; abundance: -; v_gene: TRBV6-1; CDR3nt: TGTGCCAGCAGTGGACAGTCTAATGAAAAACTGTTTTTT; CDR3aa: CASSGQSNEKLFF
j_gene: TRBJ2-7; d_gene: TRBD1; abundance: -; v_gene: TRBV5-1; CDR3nt: TGCGCCAGCAGCTTGGTGGTGAGACAGGGCACCGGAAGCTCCTACGAGCAGTACTTC; CDR3aa: CASSLVVRQGTGSSYEQYF
j_gene: TRBJ2-3; d_gene: TRBD1; abundance: -; v_gene: TRBV6-5; CDR3nt: TGTGCCAGCAGTTACCGGGACAGGACAGATACGCAGTATTTT; CDR3aa: CASSYRDRTDTQYF
j_gene: TRBJ2-6; d_gene: -; abundance: -; v_gene: TRBV5-1; CDR3nt: TGCGCCAGCAGCTACATTCCTGGGGCCAACGTCCTGACTTTC; CDR3aa: CASSYIPGANVLTF
j_gene: TRBJ1-4; d_gene: -; abundance: -; v_gene: TRBV2; CDR3nt: TGTGCCAGCAGACGAGGGGCCAGGGATGAAAAACTGTTTTTT; CDR3aa: CASRRGARDEKLFF
j_gene: TRBJ2-3; d_gene: -; abundance: -; v_gene: TRBV4-1; CDR3nt: TGCGCCAGCAGCCAGGGGGCCCACACAGATACGCAGTATTTT; CDR3aa: CASSQGAHTDTQYF
j_gene: TRBJ1-2; d_gene: -; abundance: once; v_gene: TRBV5-1; CDR3nt: TGCGCCAGCAGCTTTTCGGGACATGCGTATGGCTACACCTTC; CDR3aa: CASSFSGHAYGYTF
j_gene: TRBJ1-2; d_gene: TRBD1; abundance: -; v_gene: TRBV10-3; CDR3nt: TGTGCCATCAGTGAGTCGTTGGGACAGGGGGGCTATGGCTACACCTTC; CDR3aa: CAISESLGQGGYGYTF
j_gene: TRBJ2-5; d_gene: TRBD2; abundance: once; v_gene: TRBV11-2; CDR3nt: TGTGCCAGCACCACCGGGAGGGGCGAGACCCAGTACTTC; CDR3aa: CASTTGRGETQYF
j_gene: TRBJ2-3; d_gene: TRBD2; abundance: -; v_gene: TRBV18; CDR3nt: TGTGCCAGCTCACCGACTAGCGGACACACAGATACGCAGTATTTT; CDR3aa: CASSPTSGHTDTQYF
j_gene: TRBJ2-7; d_gene: TRBD2; abundance: -; v_gene: TRBV15; CDR3nt: TGTGCCACCAGCAGAGATTTAGCGGGGAGCTCCTACGAGCAGTACTTC; CDR3aa: CATSRDLAGSSYEQYF
j_gene: TRBJ1-3; d_gene: TRBD1; abundance: -; v_gene: TRBV5-1; CDR3nt: TGCGCCAGCAGCTTGGCAGGGACAGGGGGCGCAAACGATGGAAACACCATATATTTT; CDR3aa: CASSLAGTGGANDGNTIYF
j_gene: TRBJ2-7; d_gene: -; abundance: -; v_gene: TRBV18; CDR3nt: TGTGCCAGCTCATGGACCACAGTCGTGGGGGAGCAGTACTTC; CDR3aa: CASSWTTVVGEQYF
j_gene: TRBJ2-1; d_gene: -; abundance: -; v_gene: TRBV14; CDR3nt: TGTGCCAGCAGCTGGGATGGGATTTACTCCTACAATGAGCAGTTCTTC; CDR3aa: CASSWDGIYSYNEQFF
j_gene: TRBJ2-3; d_gene: -; abundance: -; v_gene: TRBV5-8; CDR3nt: TGTGCCAGCAGCTCTCAATCGGGGGCAGATACGCAGTATTTT; CDR3aa: CASSSQSGADTQYF
j_gene: TRBJ2-6; d_gene: -; abundance: -; v_gene: TRBV4-1; CDR3nt: TGCGCCAGCAGCCAAGAAGCAGGGCGGGCTGGGGCCAACGTCCTGACTTTC; CDR3aa: CASSQEAGRAGANVLTF
j_gene: TRBJ2-7; d_gene: -; abundance: -; v_gene: TRBV19; CDR3nt: TGTGCCAGTAGTAGGTCGAGGGGGGAGCAGTACTTC; CDR3aa: CASSRSRGEQYF
j_gene: TRBJ2-7; d_gene: TRBD2; abundance: -; v_gene: TRBV28; CDR3nt: TGTGCCAGCATTCGGGAGGGACCTGTAGAGGCCTACGAGCAGTACTTC; CDR3aa: CASIREGPVEAYEQYF
j_gene: TRBJ2-1; d_gene: TRBD2; abundance: -; v_gene: TRBV19; CDR3nt: TGTGCCAGTAGTGCTAGGACTAGCGGTTTTTCCTACAATGAGCAGTTCTTC; CDR3aa: CASSARTSGFSYNEQFF
j_gene: TRBJ1-2; d_gene: -; abundance: -; v_gene: TRBV21-1; CDR3nt: TGTGCCAGCAGCACGATAAAACAGGGGGCCCTTCAAGCTAACTATGGCTACACCTTC; CDR3aa: CASSTIKQGALQANYGYTF
j_gene: TRBJ2-5; d_gene: TRBD2; abundance: -; v_gene: TRBV18; CDR3nt: TGTGCCAGCTCCCCGAGTAGCGGGAATAAAGAGACCCAGTACTTC; CDR3aa: CASSPSSGNKETQYF
j_gene: TRBJ1-1; d_gene: -; abundance: -; v_gene: TRBV5-1; CDR3nt: TGCGCCAGCAGCTTGGGGGCCATGAACACTGAAGCTTTCTTT; CDR3aa: CASSLGAMNTEAFF
j_gene: TRBJ2-7; d_gene: TRBD2; abundance: -; v_gene: TRBV9; CDR3nt: TGTGCCAGCAGCGTAGACTCTAGCGGGCGGACCTACGAGCAGTACTTC; CDR3aa: CASSVDSSGRTYEQYF
j_gene: TRBJ2-3; d_gene: -; abundance: -; v_gene: TRBV5-4; CDR3nt: TGTGCCAGCAGCGTACTAGCAGAAGCAGATACGCAGTATTTT; CDR3aa: CASSVLAEADTQYF
j_gene: TRBJ2-7; d_gene: -; abundance: -; v_gene: TRBV14; CDR3nt: TGTGCCAGCAGCCAGCACATCGGGGGTAACGAGCAGTACTTC; CDR3aa: CASSQHIGGNEQYF
j_gene: TRBJ2-6; d_gene: -; abundance: -; v_gene: TRBV5-4; CDR3nt: TGTGCCAGCAGCTACACCGGGGCCAACGTCCTGACTTTC; CDR3aa: CASSYTGANVLTF
j_gene: TRBJ1-3; d_gene: TRBD1; abundance: -; v_gene: TRBV7-9; CDR3nt: TGTGCCAGCAGCGCTCGTCCCGGGACAGGGATCAACACCATATATTTT; CDR3aa: CASSARPGTGINTIYF
j_gene: TRBJ2-2; d_gene: -; abundance: once; v_gene: TRBV11-2; CDR3nt: TGTGCCAGCACCCTTAGTGCAGGCTCCGGGGAGCTGTTTTTT; CDR3aa: CASTLSAGSGELFF
j_gene: TRBJ2-7; d_gene: -; abundance: -; v_gene: TRBV13; CDR3nt: TGTGCCAGCAGACTGCTCAGGGGCTCCTCCTACGAGCAGTACTTC; CDR3aa: CASRLLRGSSYEQYF
j_gene: TRBJ2-1; d_gene: TRBD2; abundance: -; v_gene: TRBV9; CDR3nt: TGTGCCAGCAGCGTAGGGACTAGCGGGAGACGTACCGGTTTCGGAGATGAGCAGTTCTTC; CDR3aa: CASSVGTSGRRTGFGDEQFF
j_gene: TRBJ2-3; d_gene: TRBD2; abundance: once; v_gene: TRBV19; CDR3nt: TGTGCCAGTAGTATGCTACTAGCGGGAGGGCTGAGCACAGATACGCAGTATTTT; CDR3aa: CASSMLLAGGLSTDTQYF
j_gene: TRBJ2-1; d_gene: -; abundance: -; v_gene: TRBV15; CDR3nt: TGTGCCACCAGGGTGGGCGATCGGAATGAGCAGTTCTTC; CDR3aa: CATRVGDRNEQFF